This T cell receptor (beta chain) was found in a study of blood T cell repertoires in COVID-19. Study summary: Acute and convalescent COVID-19 specimens originated in the United States, Italy and Spain. In each case, the material was cDNA or gDNA derived from T cells, B-cell-depleted T cells, or PBMCs.

In the authors' workflow: From reference gene primer amplification, estimates of nucleated cell counts were derived. Profiling relied on immunoSEQ multiplex PCR, and the TCRdb table lists in-frame clones only, not all of them. The V and J calls and clone size are taken from that table; D and trimming were inferred from the DNA. In the table there are around 250,000 clones, around 84% of which are singletons. The TCR comes from a woman in her sixties or seventies with active or convalescent COVID-19. The sequenced sample was peripheral blood.

The CDR3 loop reads CATSRTVSGANVLTF. The CDR3 DNA is TGTGCCACAAGTAGGACAGTCTCTGGGGCCAACGTCCTGACTTTC. The chain joins TRBV25-1 to TRBJ2-6; perhaps TRBD1 as D (6 bases). The CDR3 consists of 15 residues. Germline CDR1 is MGHDK and CDR2 is SYGVNS. Deletions cut 10 bases from V and 0 bases from J, with 13 bases between.